The text below deals with one T cell receptor beta chain. Its antigen is unidentified. The data belong to a study of response to subunit inactivated influenza vaccine. TCRdb analysed the RT-PCR reads with MiXCR anew, one entry per CDR3 protein. The repertoire has around 540,000 distinct CDR3 sequences, roughly 10% of them found once; the top ten carry roughly a tenth. Study-wide points: Each seasonal influenza vaccination, the authors suggested, recruits few new T cells.

This clonotype was sampled from a man aged 45 to 65 who received an inactivated influenza vaccine. This specimen consisted of PBMCs from blood, obtained on the day of vaccination.

The DNA for the CDR3 is TGCGCCAGCAGCAAGGACAGGGACCCCAATCAGCCCCAGCATTTT. Its translation is CASSKDRDPNQPQHF. The rearrangement links TRBV4-3 to TRBJ1-5, with 8 positions matching TRBD1. Per germline, CDR1 LGHNA and CDR2 YSLEER. V shed 5 bases and J 3 bases; nucleotides not matched to a gene: 6. The CDR3 length is 15 residues.